The 30 T cell receptor beta chains presented below share a single source sample, sequenced in a study of blood T cell repertoires in COVID-19. Sequencing was performed with immunoSEQ multiplex PCR; in TCRdb, only in-frame clones are kept and a portion is missing. The sample lists about 160,000 clones; around 90% were seen once. The sequencing input was peripheral blood. The receptor set was obtained from a man aged 18 to 29 with acute or convalescent COVID-19.

The chain links TRBV5-4 to TRBJ1-4; TRBD1 matches 8 bases. There are 14 residues in the CDR3. V lost 2 bases and J lost 4; bases outside the gene matches: 1. Germline CDR1 and CDR2: SGHNT and YYREEE (reference sequence). This CDR3 is CASSFDRGNEKLFF. The CDR3 DNA is TGTGCCAGCAGCTTTGACAGGGGTAATGAAAAACTGTTTTTT.

The chain combines TRBV19 with TRBJ1-6, with 7 bases that match TRBD1. The CDR3 sequence is 16 residues long. V lost 5 bases to trimming and J lost 6 bases; unmatched junction nucleotides: 10. Germline V gene lookup returns CDR1 LNHDA and CDR2 SQIVND (reference sequence). The CDR3 sequence: CASSPLTGNRNSPLHF. The CDR3 region has the DNA TGTGCCAGTAGTCCTCTGACAGGGAACCGTAATTCACCCCTCCACTTT.

This chain joins TRBV5-4 and TRBJ2-5, with TRBD2 identical over 12 bases. CDR3 length equals 16 residues. J gave up 4 bases and V 4 bases, and 8 bases lay outside the gene matches. The germline CDR1 and CDR2 sequences are SGHNT and YYREEE (reference sequence). The CDR3 nucleotides read TGTGCCAGCAGCCGAGGACTAGCGGGATTCTCAGAGACCCAGTACTTC. It translates to CASSRGLAGFSETQYF. Filled out from reference TRBV5-4 and TRBJ2-5, the complete variable domain reads ETGVTQSPTHLIKTRGQQVTLRCSSQSGHNTVSWYQQALGQGPQFIFQYYREEENGRGNFPPRFSGLQFPNYSSELNVNALELDDSALYLCASSRGLAGFSETQYFGPGTRLLVL.

This rearrangement joins TRBV24-1 to TRBJ2-5; 10 nucleotides line up with TRBD2. V gave up 3 bases and J gave up 2 bases; unmatched junction bases: 2. Germline V gives CDR1 KGHDR, CDR2 SFDVKD. The CDR3 covers 15 residues. The CDR3 protein is CATSDATSGQETQYF. CDR3 bases: TGTGCCACCAGTGATGCGACTAGCGGGCAAGAGACCCAGTACTTC.

The rearrangement joins TRBV20-1 to TRBJ1-5; 7 bases line up with TRBD1. Germline V gene lookup returns CDR1 DFQATT and CDR2 SNEGSKA (reference sequence). The CDR3 contains 14 residues. Trimming at V came to 3 bases and at J to 2 bases, leaving 4 bases not matched to a gene. The CDR3 nucleotides read TGCAGTGCTAGTACAGGGGTGCGCAATCAGCCCCAGCATTTT. It translates to CSASTGVRNQPQHF.

The chain is built from TRBV9 and TRBJ1-1; 10 bases are a match to TRBD1. V lost 2 bases to trimming and J lost 7 bases; unmatched junction nucleotides: 5. Germline CDR1 SGDLS, CDR2 YYNGEE. The CDR3 extends over 14 amino acids. The CDR3 nucleotides are TGTGCCAGCAGCGTCGACAGGGGGCGAGGTGAAGCTTTCTTT. This encodes CASSVDRGRGEAFF.

This sequence joins TRBV10-3 and TRBJ2-2; D might be TRBD2 (5 bases). Trimming took 8 bases from V and 0 from J, leaving 10 bases between them. The CDR3 consists of 14 residues. Germline V gives CDR1 ENHRY, CDR2 SYGVKD. The DNA for the CDR3 is TGTGCCATCGCGGAGACTACGAACACCGGGGAGCTGTTTTTT. It yields the protein CAIAETTNTGELFF.

This clone was picked up a small number of times. V and J are TRBV19 and TRBJ2-7, with 9 bases that match TRBD1. CDR1 and CDR2 from the germline V gene are LNHDA and SQIVND (reference sequence). The CDR3 is 14 amino acids. Losses at the gene ends were 7 bases for V and 5 bases for J; bases not matched to a gene: 9. CDR3 protein: CASTMGTGSHEQYF. CDR3 DNA sequence: TGTGCCAGTACCATGGGGACAGGGTCCCACGAGCAGTACTTC.

The V gene is TRBV19, the J gene TRBJ1-1; D is undetermined. Trimming left V 6 bases short and J 0 bases short, with 14 bases between. Per the germline V gene, CDR1 is LNHDA and CDR2 is SQIVND (reference sequence). The CDR3 is 15 residues long. The CDR3 spells CASRHFVGLNTEAFF. CDR3 coding DNA: TGTGCCAGTAGGCACTTCGTCGGGTTGAACACTGAAGCTTTCTTT.

About this clone: Other DNA sequences of this sample code for an identical CDR3. V and J are TRBV7-9 and TRBJ1-1; no reliable D call. Trimming took 1 base from V and 1 from J, leaving 7 bases between them. There are 14 residues in the CDR3. Germline CDR1 and CDR2: SEHNR and FQNEAQ (reference sequence). The DNA of the CDR3 is TGTGCCAGCAGCTTAGTCGCAGGGAACACTGAAGCTTTCTTT. Residues: CASSLVAGNTEAFF. Filled out from reference TRBV7-9 and TRBJ1-1, the complete variable domain reads DTGVSQNPRHKITKRGQNVTFRCDPISEHNRLYWYRQTLGQGPEFLTYFQNEAQLEKSRLLSDRFSAERPKGSFSTLEIQRTEQGDSAMYLCASSLVAGNTEAFFGQGTRLTVV.

The chain carries TRBV2 and TRBJ1-6, with D uncertain. Germline V gene lookup returns CDR1 SNHLY and CDR2 FYNNEI. The CDR3 covers 11 residues. Trimming removed 4 bases from V and 8 bases from J, with 3 bases in between. The CDR3 region has the DNA TGTGCCAGCAGTGTCGATTCACCCCTCCACTTT. Translating it yields CASSVDSPLHF.

This rearrangement joins TRBV15 to TRBJ2-7; 7 nucleotides line up with TRBD1. V lost 5 bases, J lost 9 bases, and 10 bases stayed unmatched. The CDR3 is made up of 13 amino acids. Germline V gene sequence: CDR1 LNHNV, CDR2 YYDKDF (reference sequence). In DNA, the CDR3 is TGTGCCACCAGCGTTGACAGGGACCGCGGGCAGTACTTC. It yields the protein CATSVDRDRGQYF. The full variable domain, its missing parts supplied by reference TRBV15 and TRBJ2-7, is DAMVIQNPRYQVTQFGKPVTLSCSQTLNHNVMYWYQQKSSQAPKLLFHYYDKDFNNEADTPDNFQSRRPNTSFCFLDIRSPGLGDTAMYLCATSVDRDRGQYFGPGTRLTVT.

This sequence joins TRBV6-4 and TRBJ1-3; the D gene is possibly TRBD1 (5 bases). V shed 4 bases and J shed 3 bases, with 13 bases lying between them. The length of the CDR3 is 15 residues. Germline CDR1 reads MRHNA; CDR2 reads SNTAGT. The CDR3 region is CASSAPVGDGNTIYF. CDR3 DNA sequence: TGTGCCAGCAGTGCCCCCGTAGGGGATGGAAACACCATATATTTT.

This clone has a single count. The rearrangement joins TRBV9 to TRBJ1-1; 7 bases fit TRBD1. J lost 8 bases, V lost 0 bases, and 7 bases had no gene match. In germline, CDR1 is SGDLS, CDR2 YYNGEE. The CDR3 length is 14 residues. CDR3 DNA sequence: TGTGCCAGCAGCGTAGCTTCAACAGGGGCAGAAGCTTTCTTT. Translated, it gives CASSVASTGAEAFF.

The chain recombines TRBV5-6 with TRBJ1-1; D not certain. The CDR3 runs 14 residues. Germline lookup yields CDR1 SGHDT and CDR2 YYEEEE. V lost 4 bases and J 0 bases, leaving 10 bases between the germline ends. The CDR3 here is CASSREYMNTEAFF. CDR3 bases: TGTGCCAGCAGCCGGGAGTACATGAACACTGAAGCTTTCTTT.

The chain recombines TRBV6-5 with TRBJ1-2; unclear D gene. Germline V gene lookup returns CDR1 MNHEY and CDR2 SVGAGI. Trimming cost V 6 bases and J 4 bases, with 15 bases left between them. The CDR3 sequence is 14 residues long. CDR3 bases: TGTGCCAGCAGACGGCCAGGAGGGCCCTATGGCTACACCTTC. Translated: CASRRPGGPYGYTF.

CDR3 bases: TGTGCCAGCAGTCCCGGACAGAATCAGCCCCAGCATTTT. Protein product: CASSPGQNQPQHF. The chain is built from TRBV12-3 or TRBV12-4 and TRBJ1-5; D is perhaps TRBD1 (6 bases). The CDR3 contains 13 residues. Trimming removed 5 bases at V and 4 bases at J, with 9 bases between.

The rearrangement uses TRBV12-3 or TRBV12-4 and TRBJ1-2; D gene uncertain. The CDR3 covers 13 residues. V lost 5 bases, J lost 2 bases, and 9 bases lay in between. CDR3 region: CASSPRLNYGYTF. CDR3 bases: TGTGCCAGCAGTCCCAGGCTCAACTATGGCTACACCTTC.

This chain joins TRBV3-1 (or the pseudogene TRBV3-2) and TRBJ2-2; 9 positions match TRBD1. From germline, CDR1 is LGHDT and CDR2 YNNKEL (reference sequence). This CDR3 is 17 amino acids long. Trimming took 4 bases from V and 1 from J; bases not matched to a gene: 7. The CDR3 sequence: CASSRASGQGNTGELFF. DNA for the CDR3: TGTGCCAGCAGCCGGGCCTCGGGACAGGGGAACACCGGGGAGCTGTTTTTT.

This sequence joins TRBV24-1 and TRBJ1-5; TRBD1 matches 7 bases. The germline gives CDR1 KGHDR, CDR2 SFDVKD. With V trimmed by 5 bases and J by 9 bases, 12 bases remained unmatched. This CDR3 region has 15 residues. CDR3 region: CATSGTGEDHRPQHF. The DNA for the CDR3 is TGTGCCACCAGTGGGACAGGAGAGGACCATCGGCCCCAGCATTTT.

This clone has more than one count but fewer than ten. The rearrangement joins TRBV5-1 to TRBJ2-5; D is perhaps TRBD1 (6 bases). Germline CDR1 and CDR2: SGHRS and YFSETQ. V was pared by 5 bases and J by 5 bases, with 16 bases between. The CDR3 runs to 14 residues. The CDR3 spells CASSFPGTSETQYF. The CDR3 DNA follows: TGCGCCAGCAGTTTTCCCGGGACAAGTGAGACCCAGTACTTC.

J is TRBJ2-3 and V is TRBV3-1 (or the pseudogene TRBV3-2); D call uncertain. The CDR3 is 15 residues long. Germline V gene lookup returns CDR1 LGHDT and CDR2 YNNKEL (reference sequence). V was trimmed by 4 bases and J by 0 bases, leaving 11 bases between them. The CDR3 region is CASSLSVSSTDTQYF. As DNA, the CDR3 is TGTGCCAGCAGCCTCTCGGTATCTAGCACAGATACGCAGTATTTT.

In this sample, this clone turned up a few times. CDR3 amino acids: CASSQDFAGAADTQYF. The CDR3 DNA reads TGCGCCAGCAGCCAAGATTTCGCGGGGGCAGCAGATACGCAGTATTTT. The J gene is TRBJ2-3, the V gene TRBV4-1; maybe TRBD2 (7 bases). Deletions cut 0 bases from V and 4 bases from J, with 14 bases between. CDR3 length: 16 amino acids. Per the germline V gene, CDR1 is MGHRA and CDR2 is YSYEKL.

J is TRBJ2-3 and V is TRBV7-8, with no clear D. Trimming took off 5 bases at V and 0 bases at J, with 9 bases between the two ends. This CDR3 region has 14 residues. In germline, CDR1 is SGHVS, CDR2 FQNEAQ. The CDR3, as DNA: TGTGCCAGCAGCCCCGAGAGAAGCACAGATACGCAGTATTTT. Translation: CASSPERSTDTQYF. The full variable domain, with the rest looked up from reference TRBV7-8 and TRBJ2-3, is GAGVSQSPRYKVAKRGQDVALRCDPISGHVSLFWYQQALGQGPEFLTYFQNEAQLDKSGLPSDRFFAERPEGSVSTLKIQRTQQEDSAVYLCASSPERSTDTQYFGPGTRLTVL.

This clone was observed a handful of times. The CDR3 loop is CASSQVQGRKETQYF. The CDR3 DNA reads TGCGCCAGCAGCCAAGTCCAGGGTAGGAAAGAGACCCAGTACTTC. The gene calls are TRBV4-1 and TRBJ2-5; D is perhaps TRBD1 (5 bases). The ends were cut back, 1 base at V and 3 bases at J, with 12 bases in the middle. Looked up from germline, CDR1 is MGHRA and CDR2 is YSYEKL. The CDR3 runs 15 residues.

The rearrangement links TRBV6-5 to TRBJ2-7, with TRBD1 matching over 9 bases. The germline CDR1 and CDR2 sequences are MNHEY and SVGAGI. This CDR3 is built from 15 residues. V lost 4 bases to trimming and J lost 4 bases; unmatched junction nucleotides: 8. CDR3 in amino acids: CASSSEDRGLYEQYF. The CDR3, as DNA: TGTGCCAGCAGTTCCGAGGACAGGGGATTGTACGAGCAGTACTTC.

The J gene is TRBJ2-1, the V gene TRBV4-2; the D is unclear. In germline, CDR1 is LGHNA, CDR2 YNFKEQ. The V end lost 1 base, the J end lost 0 bases, and 13 bases lay between the germline ends. The CDR3 is 17 residues long. The CDR3 DNA reads as TGTGCCAGCAGCCAAGTAGCTCTCGAAAGCTCCTACAATGAGCAGTTCTTC. Translating gives CASSQVALESSYNEQFF.

The chain employs TRBV6-4 and TRBJ2-3; the D gene is possibly TRBD2 (5 bases). Looked up from germline, CDR1 is MRHNA and CDR2 is SNTAGT. The CDR3 is made up of 14 amino acids. Deletions cut 4 bases from V and 2 bases from J, with 10 bases between. CDR3 protein: CASSGAGITDTQYF. The CDR3, as DNA: TGTGCCAGCAGTGGCGCGGGCATCACAGATACGCAGTATTTT.

The chain links TRBV11-2 to TRBJ1-2; weak D call: TRBD1 (6 bases). This CDR3 is built from 15 residues. Trimming pared 3 bases from V and 1 base from J, leaving 12 bases between. Germline lookup yields CDR1 SGHAT and CDR2 FQNNGV. CDR3 sequence reads: CASSFGQHVNYGYTF. In DNA form, the CDR3 reads TGTGCCAGCAGCTTTGGACAGCACGTTAACTATGGCTACACCTTC.

This rearrangement joins TRBV2 to TRBJ2-2; possible D gene TRBD2, 6 bases. The CDR3 runs to 16 residues. Between the trimmed V and J ends, which lost 2 bases and 2 bases, there was a span of 12 bases. Germline values: CDR1 SNHLY, CDR2 FYNNEI. The CDR3, as DNA: TGTGCCAGCAGTGAATCGCACGGGGGAAACACCGGGGAGCTGTTTTTT. Its translation: CASSESHGGNTGELFF.